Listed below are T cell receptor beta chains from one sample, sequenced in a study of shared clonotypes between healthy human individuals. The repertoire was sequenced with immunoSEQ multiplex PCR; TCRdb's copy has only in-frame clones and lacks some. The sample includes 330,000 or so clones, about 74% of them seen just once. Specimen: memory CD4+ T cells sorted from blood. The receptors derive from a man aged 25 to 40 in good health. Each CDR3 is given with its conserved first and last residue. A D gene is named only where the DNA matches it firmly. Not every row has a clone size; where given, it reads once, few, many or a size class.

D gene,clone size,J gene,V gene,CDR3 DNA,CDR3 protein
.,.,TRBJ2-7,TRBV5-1,TGCGCCAGCAGCCTCGGACAGAGCTACGAGCAGTACTTC,CASSLGQSYEQYF
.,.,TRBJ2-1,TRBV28,TGTGCCAGCAGTTTAGGGTCTAGGTACAATGAGCAGTTCTTC,CASSLGSRYNEQFF
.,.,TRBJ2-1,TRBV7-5,TGTGTCAGAAGCTCGGGACAGTACAACAATGAGCAGTTCTTC,CVRSSGQYNNEQFF
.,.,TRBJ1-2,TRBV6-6,TGTGCCAGCAGTTACGATCTGGGTAGGGATGGCTACACCTTC,CASSYDLGRDGYTF
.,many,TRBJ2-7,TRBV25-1,TGTGCCAGCAGTGGGGCGGGTACCCCCTACGAGCAGTACTTC,CASSGAGTPYEQYF
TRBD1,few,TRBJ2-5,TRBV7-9,TGTGCCAGCAGTGGACAGGGGGTGACCCAGTACTTC,CASSGQGVTQYF
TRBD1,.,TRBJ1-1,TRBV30,TGTGCCTGGGAGGGACAGTCGAACACTGAAGCTTTCTTT,CAWEGQSNTEAFF
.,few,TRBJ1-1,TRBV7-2,TGTGCCAGCAGCCCCGCCGGACGGAGGTACACTGAAGCTTTCTTT,CASSPAGRRYTEAFF
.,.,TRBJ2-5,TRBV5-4,TGTGCCAGCAGCTTGAGACGGAGCCGGGGTGGAGAGACCCAGTACTTC,CASSLRRSRGGETQYF
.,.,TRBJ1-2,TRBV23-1,TGCGCCAGCAGTCAAGACCCGGGACACCCTACCTATGGCTACACCTTC,CASSQDPGHPTYGYTF
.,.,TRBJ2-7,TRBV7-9,TGTGCCAGCAGCCGTTCCTCTAGTGACTACGAGCAGTACTTC,CASSRSSSDYEQYF
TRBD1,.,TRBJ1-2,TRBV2,TGTGCCAGCAGTGAAATTTGGGGGACAGGGGTAGGCTACACCTTC,CASSEIWGTGVGYTF
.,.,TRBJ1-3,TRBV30,TGTGCCTGGGCAGGGAGCTCTGGAAACACCATATATTTT,CAWAGSSGNTIYF
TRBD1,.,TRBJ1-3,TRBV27,TGTGCCAGCAGAATGACAGGGGTAGTAAACACCATATATTTT,CASRMTGVVNTIYF
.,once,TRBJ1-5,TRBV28,TGTGCCAGCAGTCGTATACAGGGAGTCGCTCAGCCCCAGCATTTT,CASSRIQGVAQPQHF
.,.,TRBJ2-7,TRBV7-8,TGTGCCAGCAGCTCGCGGCCCACAGGGAACTACGAGCAGTACTTC,CASSSRPTGNYEQYF
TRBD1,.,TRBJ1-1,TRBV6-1,TGTGCCAGCAGTGTGGGACAGGTGAACACTGAAGCTTTCTTT,CASSVGQVNTEAFF
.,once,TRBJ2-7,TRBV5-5,TGTGCCAGTAACAGAGGGGGGGCGAGGGACGAGCAGTACTTC,CASNRGGARDEQYF
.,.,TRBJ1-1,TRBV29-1,TGCAGCGCAGTCTCGAGACTGAACACTGAAGCTTTCTTT,CSAVSRLNTEAFF
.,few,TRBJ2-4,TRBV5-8,TGTGCCAGCAGCTCGGGGGAGTTCAGCATTCAGTACTTC,CASSSGEFSIQYF
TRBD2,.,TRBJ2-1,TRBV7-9,TGTGCCAGCAGGGGGGGACTAGGCTCTGTTGAGCAGTTCTTC,CASRGGLGSVEQFF
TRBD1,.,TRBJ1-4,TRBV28,TGTGCCAGCAGTAAGGACAGGGAAAAGTTAGGGGGACTGTTTTTT,CASSKDREKLGGLFF
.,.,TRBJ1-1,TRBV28,TGTGCCAGCGGGGGGAGTCGGCGAGGCACTGAAGCTTTCTTT,CASGGSRRGTEAFF
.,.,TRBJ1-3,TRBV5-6,TGTGCCAGCAGCACCCGGGGCTTTCAGAGAAACACCATATATTTT,CASSTRGFQRNTIYF
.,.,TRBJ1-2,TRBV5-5,TGTGCCAGCAGCTTTGGAGGGCCCTATGGCTACACCTTC,CASSFGGPYGYTF
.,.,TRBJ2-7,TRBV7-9,TGTGCCAGCAGCTTCCAGGGGCCCTCCGAGCAGTACTTC,CASSFQGPSEQYF
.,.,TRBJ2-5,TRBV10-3,TGTGCCATCAGTGAGTCTGGAGGAGAAGAGACCCAGTACTTC,CAISESGGEETQYF
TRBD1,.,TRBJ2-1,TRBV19,TGTGCCAGTAGGACAGGGGGGTACAATGAGCAGTTCTTC,CASRTGGYNEQFF
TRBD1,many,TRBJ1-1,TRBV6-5,TGTGCCAGCAGTCAACACAGGGGGAACACTGAAGCTTTCTTT,CASSQHRGNTEAFF
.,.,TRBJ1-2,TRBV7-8,TGTGCCAGCAGCTTATCTCGCGGATATGGCTACACCTTC,CASSLSRGYGYTF
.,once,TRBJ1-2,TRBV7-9,TGTGCCAGCAGCTTCCCCCGGGCGGAGAACTATGGCTACACCTTC,CASSFPRAENYGYTF
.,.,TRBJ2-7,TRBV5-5,TGTGCCAGCAGCTTAAGGGGAATTTACGAGCAGTACTTC,CASSLRGIYEQYF
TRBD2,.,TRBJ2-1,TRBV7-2,TGTGCCAGCAGCTGGAAAGCGGGAGGGCCGGGGAATGAGCAGTTCTTC,CASSWKAGGPGNEQFF
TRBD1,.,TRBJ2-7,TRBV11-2,TGTGCCAGCAGCATCTCCGGGACAGGGTACTACGAGCAGTACTTC,CASSISGTGYYEQYF
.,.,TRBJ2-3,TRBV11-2,TGTGCCAGCAGCTTACCAACAGATACGCAGTATTTT,CASSLPTDTQYF
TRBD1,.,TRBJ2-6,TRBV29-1,TGCAGCGTTTCCGGGACAGGACCCTCTGGGGCCAACGTCCTGACTTTC,CSVSGTGPSGANVLTF
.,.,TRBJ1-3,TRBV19,TGTGCCAGTAACCAAGGACAAGGGGACTCTGGAAACACCATATATTTT,CASNQGQGDSGNTIYF
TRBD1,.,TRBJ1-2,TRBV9,TGTGCCAGCAGACAGGGGCTAGGCTATGGCTACACCTTC,CASRQGLGYGYTF
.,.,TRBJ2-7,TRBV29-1,TGCAGCAATCCCTCGGGACCATTCTACGAGCAGTACTTC,CSNPSGPFYEQYF
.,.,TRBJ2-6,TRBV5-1,TGCGCCAGCAGCTTGGGAGGGGACGGGGCCAACGTCCTGACTTTC,CASSLGGDGANVLTF
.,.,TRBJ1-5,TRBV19,TGTGCCAGTAGTGTGACGGCAGATCTACGACAGCCCCAGCATTTT,CASSVTADLRQPQHF
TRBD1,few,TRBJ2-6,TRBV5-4,TGTGCCAGCAGCCGGGGACAGAACTCTGGGGCCAACGTCCTGACTTTC,CASSRGQNSGANVLTF
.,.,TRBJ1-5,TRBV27,TGTGCCAGCAGTTCTCGAGATCAGCCCCAGCATTTT,CASSSRDQPQHF
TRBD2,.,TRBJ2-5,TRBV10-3,TGTGCCATCAGCGGACTAGCGGGCCATACGGGGACCCAGTACTTC,CAISGLAGHTGTQYF
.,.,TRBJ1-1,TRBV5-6,TGTGCCAGCAGCTATGGAAGGCAGAACACTGAAGCTTTCTTT,CASSYGRQNTEAFF
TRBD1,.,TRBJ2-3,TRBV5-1,TGCGCCAGCAGCCCAACAGGGGCCACAGATACGCAGTATTTT,CASSPTGATDTQYF
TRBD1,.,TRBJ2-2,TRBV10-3,TGTGCCGGCGGGGGACAGGGGTACACCGGGGAGCTGTTTTTT,CAGGGQGYTGELFF
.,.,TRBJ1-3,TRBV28,TGTGCCAGCAGTCCGCGGGGCCTCTCTGGAAACACCATATATTTT,CASSPRGLSGNTIYF
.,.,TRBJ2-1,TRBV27,TGTGCCAGCAGTCTAGAACGGGAGCAGTTCTTC,CASSLEREQFF
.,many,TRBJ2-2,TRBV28,TGTGCCAGCAGTTTCTCGGGGGTGGGACCGAACACCGGGGAGCTGTTTTTT,CASSFSGVGPNTGELFF
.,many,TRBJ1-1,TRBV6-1,TGTGCCAGCAGTGAACAAAGGGGGACTGAAGCTTTCTTT,CASSEQRGTEAFF